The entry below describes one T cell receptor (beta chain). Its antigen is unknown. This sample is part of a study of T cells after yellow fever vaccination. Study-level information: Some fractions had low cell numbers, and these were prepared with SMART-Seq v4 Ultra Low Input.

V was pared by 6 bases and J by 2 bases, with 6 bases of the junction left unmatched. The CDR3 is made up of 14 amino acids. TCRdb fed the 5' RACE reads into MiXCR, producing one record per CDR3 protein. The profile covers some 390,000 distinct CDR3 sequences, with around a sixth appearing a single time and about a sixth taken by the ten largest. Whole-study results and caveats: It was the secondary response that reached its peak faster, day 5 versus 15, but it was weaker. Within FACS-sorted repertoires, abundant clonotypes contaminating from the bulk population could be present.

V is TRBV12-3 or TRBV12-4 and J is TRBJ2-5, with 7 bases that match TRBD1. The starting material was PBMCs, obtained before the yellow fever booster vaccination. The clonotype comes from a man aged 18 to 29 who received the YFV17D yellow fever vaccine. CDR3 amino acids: CASRPTGLQETQYF. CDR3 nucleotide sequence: TGTGCCAGCAGGCCGACAGGGTTACAAGAGACCCAGTACTTC.